The clone carrying this T cell receptor (beta chain) was counted between two and nine times. This sample stems from a study of T-cell memory formation after mild COVID-19. TCRdb used MiXCR to reprocess the 5' RACE reads, holding one entry per CDR3 protein. The top ten clones hold approximately 14% of a sample with roughly 150,000 distinct CDR3 sequences, roughly 15% of them seen once. This CDR3 spans 14 amino acids. V shed 2 bases and J 6 bases; nucleotides not matched to a gene: 5. Germline V gene lookup returns CDR1 MGHRA and CDR2 YSYEKL. Sequenced: PBMCs or a T cell subset sorted from them (not recorded which). The chain employs TRBV4-1 and TRBJ1-2, with 8 bases that match TRBD1. The sequence derives from an adult woman who had mild COVID-19 (a few samples of this study predate the infection). Cell type and time point are not known. CDR3 in DNA: TGCGCCAGCAGCCAAATTAGGACAGGGAATGGCTACACCTTC. Its translation: CASSQIRTGNGYTF.